This T cell receptor (beta chain) derives from a study of Graves' ophthalmopathy and Graves' hyperthyroidism. Study overall: Peripheral blood was gathered at the point of initial diagnosis, before any treatment started.

This clonotype was observed at least ten times. Scientists amplified the TCR beta CDR3 regions from RNA transcripts. HTBI primers were used in a first-round RT-PCR, which preceded a second-round multiplex PCR. MiXCR was run by TCRdb on the multiplex PCR reads, yielding one entry per CDR3 protein. The sample includes 360,000 or so distinct CDR3 sequences, about a sixth seen only once; the top ten take roughly 1.5%. Orbital computed tomography, together with clinical symptoms, serum thyroxine, TRAb and thyroid ultrasound, was used for diagnosis. This CDR3 has 15 amino acids. Trimming left V 0 bases short and J 6 bases short, with 11 bases between. From germline, CDR1 is SGHAT and CDR2 FQNNGV.

The sequence came from a woman aged 18-35 years with Graves' ophthalmopathy. The rearrangement links TRBV11-2 to TRBJ2-2; D might be TRBD2 (6 bases). Sequenced input: peripheral blood. The DNA for the CDR3 is TGTGCCAGCAGCTTAGACGGGAGCGGCGCCGGGGAGCTGTTTTTT. This codes for CASSLDGSGAGELFF.